Sequencing of this T cell receptor (beta chain) was carried out in a study of T-cell reconstitution after alpha-beta-depleted transplantation in children. Construction of the TCRbeta library involved unique molecular identifiers. TCRdb independently ran MiXCR on the PCR reads; one entry per CDR3 protein. The data hold around 580,000 distinct CDR3 sequences, with approximately 22% observed a single time. General study results and limits: At the one-year point after transplant, T-cell counts and TCRbeta diversity were found to come mostly from T cells that had been newly produced.

The germline V gene encodes CDR1 LNHNV and CDR2 YYDKDF (reference sequence). The V end was cut by 0 bases, the J end by 3 bases, with 6 bases between. The CDR3 length is 13 residues. This clonotype was observed at least ten times. Its antigen remains unknown. The chain recombines TRBV15 with TRBJ2-7; D is undetermined. The sample in question was PBMCs, mostly from graft donor cells, obtained 360 days after TCRalphabeta/CD19-depleted stem cell transplant. The TCR originated in a boy in the first two years of life who had a stem cell transplant for acute myeloid leukemia, so the T cells may come from the graft donor. The CDR3 loop is CATSRDKGYEQYV. As DNA, the CDR3 is TGTGCCACCAGCAGAGATAAGGGCTACGAGCAGTACGTC.